This T cell receptor beta chain is drawn from a study of blood T cell repertoires in COVID-19. Authors' methods: Nucleated cell counts were estimated from reference gene primer amplification. Measured with immunoSEQ multiplex PCR; TCRdb has only the in-frame clones, and not every one. The D gene and trimming were derived from the DNA, and the V and J assignments and clone size from that table. The sample has roughly 330,000 clones; about 90% are singletons. Participant ages covered about 18 to 100 years across 24 US areas. Assignments of participants to cohorts depended upon their own reported clinical history. All recovered Cohort 3 donors got two negative PCRs, got clearance, or saw symptom resolution. Sequences were obtained from PBMCs or T cells enriched from blood (not recorded which). The sequence was collected from a woman aged 25 to 39 who had recovered from COVID-19.

The CDR3 DNA follows: TGCGCCAGCAGGCCGACAGTGGATCTAGGAAACACCATATATTTT. Its protein is CASRPTVDLGNTIYF. The chain has TRBV5-1 and TRBJ1-3; TRBD1 might be the D (5 bases). Germline CDR1 and CDR2: SGHRS and YFSETQ. The V end was cut by 5 bases, the J end by 4 bases, with 16 bases between. This CDR3 is built from 15 residues.